These T cell receptor beta chains were read from a single sample in a study of blood T cell repertoires in COVID-19. The assay was immunoSEQ multiplex PCR, and TCRdb's table has in-frame clones only and misses some. Among roughly 450,000 clones listed, less than 95% were seen once. The specimen was PBMCs or T cells enriched from blood (not recorded which). These receptors all stem from a man younger than 35 who had recovered from COVID-19. Both conserved end residues are part of each CDR3. The order of the fields is V gene, clone size, D gene, J gene, CDR3 DNA, CDR3 protein. The D gene is left open where the match is weak. The size entry is marked missing in some rows and otherwise reads once, few, many or a size class.

V: TRBV1
size: -
D: -
J: TRBJ2-7
DNA: TGCACCAGCAGCCAAGATTTTTTCAGGGGTAGCATCTACGAGCAGTACTTC
CDR3: CTSSQDFFRGSIYEQYF

V: TRBV5-5
size: -
D: -
J: TRBJ1-3
DNA: TGTGCCAGCAGCTTGAAGACTTCCTCGTCTGGAAACACCATATATTTT
CDR3: CASSLKTSSSGNTIYF

V: TRBV19
size: -
D: -
J: TRBJ1-4
DNA: TGTGCCAGTAGTATCCACGCGAGGACAGACTTTAATGAAAAACTGTTTTTT
CDR3: CASSIHARTDFNEKLFF

V: TRBV5-1
size: -
D: -
J: TRBJ2-1
DNA: TGCGCCAGCAGCTCCCGTCCTTTCGATGAGCAGTTCTTC
CDR3: CASSSRPFDEQFF

V: TRBV28
size: -
D: -
J: TRBJ1-4
DNA: TGTGCCAGCAGGACCGGAGGCGAAAAACTGTTTTTT
CDR3: CASRTGGEKLFF

V: TRBV10-3
size: -
D: TRBD1
J: TRBJ2-5
DNA: TGTGCCATCAGTGTGGGACAGGGAGAGACCCAGTACTTC
CDR3: CAISVGQGETQYF

V: TRBV5-1
size: few
D: -
J: TRBJ2-7
DNA: TGCGCCAGCAGCACAAACAGGGATTTCTACGAGCAGTACTTC
CDR3: CASSTNRDFYEQYF

V: TRBV27
size: once
D: -
J: TRBJ1-2
DNA: TGTGCCAGCAGTCCCCGAGGCGAGAAGAACACCTATGGCTACACCTTC
CDR3: CASSPRGEKNTYGYTF

V: TRBV27
size: -
D: TRBD1
J: TRBJ2-3
DNA: TGTGCCAGCAGAAGCCGGGACAGGGGGGTAGATACGCAGTATTTT
CDR3: CASRSRDRGVDTQYF

V: TRBV12-5
size: -
D: TRBD2
J: TRBJ2-1
DNA: TGTGCTAGTGGTTTGTACCGGGGACTAGCGGGGGGACTTTACAATGAGCAGTTCTTC
CDR3: CASGLYRGLAGGLYNEQFF

V: TRBV27
size: -
D: TRBD2
J: TRBJ2-1
DNA: TGTGCCAGCAGGGCGGGAGGAAGGTACTACAATGAGCAGTTCTTC
CDR3: CASRAGGRYYNEQFF

V: TRBV7-6
size: -
D: TRBD1
J: TRBJ1-6
DNA: TGTGCCAGCAGCTCTCGATCGACAGGGGCCCTTTCACCCCTCCACTTT
CDR3: CASSSRSTGALSPLHF

V: TRBV19
size: -
D: -
J: TRBJ1-4
DNA: TGTGCCAGTAGTATCTTTGGGCTGTTGCATGAAAAACTGTTTTTT
CDR3: CASSIFGLLHEKLFF

V: TRBV5-4
size: -
D: TRBD1
J: TRBJ1-2
DNA: TGTGCCAGCAGCTTGCGGGCCGGACAGGGGGGTGGCTACACCTTC
CDR3: CASSLRAGQGGGYTF

V: TRBV7-9
size: -
D: -
J: TRBJ2-2
DNA: TGTGCCAGCAGCTCCCCGGCGGAACCGAACACCGGGGAGCTGTTTTTT
CDR3: CASSSPAEPNTGELFF

V: TRBV6-2/TRBV6-3
size: -
D: TRBD1
J: TRBJ1-3
DNA: TGTGCCAGCAGTTACCAGGGACAGGCTGTTGGAAACACCATATATTTT
CDR3: CASSYQGQAVGNTIYF

V: TRBV4-2
size: once
D: -
J: TRBJ2-1
DNA: TGTGCCAGCAGCCAGGACTATAGCGGTTCCTACAATGAGCAGTTCTTC
CDR3: CASSQDYSGSYNEQFF

V: TRBV27
size: -
D: -
J: TRBJ1-2
DNA: TGTGCCAGCAGTTTGTACCCGACAGGAATCTATGGCTACACCTTC
CDR3: CASSLYPTGIYGYTF

V: TRBV5-6
size: -
D: -
J: TRBJ2-7
DNA: TGTGCCAGCAGCTTGGGGCTAGCGAACTACGAGCAGTACTTC
CDR3: CASSLGLANYEQYF

V: TRBV7-8
size: -
D: -
J: TRBJ1-1
DNA: TGTGCCAGCAGCTTATCCTCGCCAGGGGTGATGAACACTGAAGCTTTCTTT
CDR3: CASSLSSPGVMNTEAFF

V: TRBV6-6
size: -
D: TRBD1
J: TRBJ1-2
DNA: TGTGCCAGCAGTTCAGTGACAGGGAAATCCTATGGCTACACCTTC
CDR3: CASSSVTGKSYGYTF

V: TRBV3-1/TRBV3-2
size: -
D: -
J: TRBJ1-2
DNA: TGTGCCAGCAGCCAAGGGCGGGACTATGGCTACACCTTC
CDR3: CASSQGRDYGYTF

V: TRBV18
size: -
D: TRBD2
J: TRBJ2-1
DNA: TGTGCCAGCTCACCACCGTCGGGAGCTAGCGGGAGGTTAAGCTCCTACAATGAGCAGTTCTTC
CDR3: CASSPPSGASGRLSSYNEQFF

V: TRBV7-9
size: once
D: -
J: TRBJ1-1
DNA: TGTGCCAGCAGCTCCGGCGGTAACACTGAAGCTTTCTTT
CDR3: CASSSGGNTEAFF

V: TRBV12-3/TRBV12-4
size: -
D: TRBD1
J: TRBJ1-2
DNA: TGTGCCAGCAGTTTACAGGGGGATGGCTACACCTTC
CDR3: CASSLQGDGYTF

V: TRBV6-5
size: -
D: TRBD2
J: TRBJ2-7
DNA: TGTGCCAGCAGTTACGTGAGCGGGAGGGCCAGTGAGCAGTACTTC
CDR3: CASSYVSGRASEQYF

V: TRBV9
size: -
D: -
J: TRBJ2-7
DNA: TGTGCCAGCAGCGTAGACGCGGGGTCTTCCTACGAGCAGTACTTC
CDR3: CASSVDAGSSYEQYF

V: TRBV19
size: few
D: TRBD1
J: TRBJ1-1
DNA: TGTGCCAGTAAACGGGGGACAGGGGGGTTAAAAGCTGAAGCTTTCTTT
CDR3: CASKRGTGGLKAEAFF

V: TRBV30
size: -
D: -
J: TRBJ2-1
DNA: TGTGCCTGGAGCCCCGACTCGGCCACTGAGCAGTTCTTC
CDR3: CAWSPDSATEQFF

V: TRBV3-1/TRBV3-2
size: -
D: -
J: TRBJ2-3
DNA: TGTGCCAGCAGCCAAGAGCGGGGTCGAGGGGAGTATTTT
CDR3: CASSQERGRGEYF

V: TRBV7-6
size: -
D: TRBD2
J: TRBJ2-7
DNA: TGTGCCAGCAGCTTAGCGGGAGGGCAGCAGTACTTC
CDR3: CASSLAGGQQYF

V: TRBV5-1
size: -
D: -
J: TRBJ1-2
DNA: TGCGCCAGCAGCTTGGTCCTTGGAGACTATGGCTACACCTTC
CDR3: CASSLVLGDYGYTF

V: TRBV6-4
size: -
D: TRBD1
J: TRBJ1-6
DNA: TGTGCCAGCAGTGTGACAGGGAATAATTCACCCCTCCACTTT
CDR3: CASSVTGNNSPLHF

V: TRBV5-1
size: -
D: -
J: TRBJ2-2
DNA: TGCGCCAGCAGCTTGGGCGGAAACGGGGAGCTGTTTTTT
CDR3: CASSLGGNGELFF

V: TRBV28
size: once
D: -
J: TRBJ1-5
DNA: TGTGCCAGCAGTATAATCCCCCGGGACACAAGCAATCAGCCCCAGCATTTT
CDR3: CASSIIPRDTSNQPQHF

V: TRBV7-3
size: once
D: TRBD2
J: TRBJ2-1
DNA: TGTGCCAGCAGCTTACTCGCGGGAGCCCACAATGAGCAGTTCTTC
CDR3: CASSLLAGAHNEQFF

V: TRBV18
size: -
D: -
J: TRBJ2-5
DNA: TGTGCCAGCTCACCGGGACTCCACCAAGAGACCCAGTACTTC
CDR3: CASSPGLHQETQYF

V: TRBV18
size: -
D: -
J: TRBJ2-2
DNA: TGTGCCAGCTCACCATGGAGGGACACCGGGGAGCTGTTTTTT
CDR3: CASSPWRDTGELFF

V: TRBV10-1
size: -
D: -
J: TRBJ2-3
DNA: TGCGCCAGCAGTGAGTCAGGGGCAGGGGTCTCAGATACGCAGTATTTT
CDR3: CASSESGAGVSDTQYF

V: TRBV5-1
size: -
D: TRBD1
J: TRBJ1-6
DNA: TGCGCCAGCAGCTATGATGGACAGGCGAAATCACCCCTCCACTTT
CDR3: CASSYDGQAKSPLHF

V: TRBV2
size: -
D: TRBD2
J: TRBJ2-7
DNA: TGTGCCAGCAGTGGACTAGCGGGGGGTAACGAGCAGTACTTC
CDR3: CASSGLAGGNEQYF

V: TRBV5-1
size: -
D: TRBD1
J: TRBJ2-5
DNA: TGCGCCAGCAGCCCGGACAGGGCAGAGACCCAGTACTTC
CDR3: CASSPDRAETQYF

V: TRBV10-1
size: -
D: TRBD1
J: TRBJ1-1
DNA: TGCGCCAGCAGCGGACAGGGGGCTGAAGCTTTCTTT
CDR3: CASSGQGAEAFF

V: TRBV5-4
size: -
D: -
J: TRBJ2-1
DNA: TGTGCCAGCAGCTTCGCGCGGGACAGTCAAAATGAGCAGTTCTTC
CDR3: CASSFARDSQNEQFF

V: TRBV7-9
size: -
D: TRBD2
J: TRBJ2-1
DNA: TGTGCCAGCAGCCACCCGACTAGCGGGAGCTTAATCTCCTACAATGAGCAGTTCTTC
CDR3: CASSHPTSGSLISYNEQFF

V: TRBV5-1
size: -
D: -
J: TRBJ2-7
DNA: TGCGCCAGCAGCCCCCCCCGGGGAGAGGTGTACGAGCAGTACTTC
CDR3: CASSPPRGEVYEQYF

V: TRBV19
size: -
D: TRBD1
J: TRBJ1-5
DNA: TGTGCCAGTAGTAAACAGGGGAATCAGCCCCAGCATTTT
CDR3: CASSKQGNQPQHF

V: TRBV7-3
size: -
D: -
J: TRBJ2-7
DNA: TGTGCCAGCAGCTTAGGAGGGGGCGAGATCTACGAGCAGTACTTC
CDR3: CASSLGGGEIYEQYF

V: TRBV27
size: -
D: -
J: TRBJ2-7
DNA: TGTGCCAGCAGAGCCTACGATACGTTTGATCACGAGCAGTACTTC
CDR3: CASRAYDTFDHEQYF